These 27 T cell receptor beta chains came from one sample sequenced in a study of monozygotic twins with inflammatory bowel disease. TCRdb re-called the 5' RACE reads; one entry per CDR3 protein, DNA not given. This sample's table has some 200,000 distinct CDR3 sequences. The material sequenced was blood. All receptors come from a human donor with ulcerative colitis or Crohn's disease, or a healthy co-twin of an affected twin (not recorded which).

The V gene is TRBV7-2, the J gene TRBJ2-3; TCRdb calls TRBD1, which cannot be checked without DNA. Germline V gene data show CDR1 as SGHTA and CDR2 as FQGNSA. The CDR3 is 13 residues long. CDR3 sequence reads: CATRGMLPDTQYF.

The rearrangement links TRBV5-1 to TRBJ2-3; TCRdb gives TRBD1 as the D gene, but with no DNA this cannot be confirmed. The CDR3 has 14 residues. The V gene's germline CDR1 is SGHRS and CDR2 YFSETQ. This CDR3 reads CASSRTGGPDTQYF.

The CDR3 sequence is CASSLGTGAGITEAFF. V usage is TRBV5-1 and J usage is TRBJ1-1. CDR1 and CDR2 from the germline V gene are SGHRS and YFSETQ. The CDR3 spans 16 residues. The whole variable domain, remainder taken from reference TRBV5-1 and TRBJ1-1, is KAGVTQTPRYLIKTRGQQVTLSCSPISGHRSVSWYQQTPGQGLQFLFEYFSETQRNKGNFPGRFSGRQFSNSRSEMNVSTLELGDSALYLCASSLGTGAGITEAFFGQGTRLTVV.

The rearrangement links TRBV12-3 or TRBV12-4 to TRBJ1-5; TCRdb designates TRBD1, a call that cannot be tested without DNA. This CDR3 spans 16 amino acids. The CDR3 sequence: CASSFGERDLIQPQHF.

The chain carries TRBV15 and TRBJ2-5. The CDR3 has 13 residues. From germline, CDR1 is LNHNV and CDR2 YYDKDF (reference sequence). The CDR3 spells CATSRDAEETQYF.

This rearrangement joins TRBV9 to TRBJ2-3; without DNA, the TCRdb call of TRBD1 cannot be checked. This CDR3 is 15 amino acids long. The germline CDR1 and CDR2 sequences are SGDLS and YYNGEE. This CDR3 reads CASSPIEGGMDTQYF.

CDR3 protein: CAISESNGALYGYTF. This sequence joins TRBV10-3 and TRBJ1-2; TCRdb lists TRBD1, though no DNA is available to test this call. The CDR3 extends over 15 amino acids. Germline-derived CDR1 and CDR2 are ENHRY and SYGVKD.

This chain connects TRBV10-3 to TRBJ2-7; TCRdb's D gene call, TRBD1, goes unchecked for lack of DNA. This CDR3 has 14 amino acids. Germline V gene sequence: CDR1 ENHRY, CDR2 SYGVKD. CDR3 amino acids: CAISEIKGYYEQYF.

CDR3 region: CSAPKDSTYEQYF. The chain links TRBV20-1 to TRBJ2-7; the TRBD1 assignment by TCRdb is unverifiable without DNA. CDR3 length: 13 amino acids. Germline V gene sequence: CDR1 DFQATT, CDR2 SNEGSKA (reference sequence).

The CDR3 loop is CASSPMGNTGELFF. This chain uses TRBV4-2 with TRBJ2-2. CDR1 is LGHNA and CDR2 is YNFKEQ in the germline V gene. This CDR3 has 14 amino acids.

The chain uses TRBV7-6 and TRBJ2-5; TCRdb selects TRBD1, and the lack of DNA leaves this call unchecked. The CDR3 runs 15 residues. Germline CDR1 is SGHVS and CDR2 is FNYEAQ. Here the CDR3 reads CASSPRAGHQETQYF.

The V call is TRBV7-2, the J call TRBJ2-5; with no DNA, the TCRdb D assignment of TRBD2 cannot be verified. CDR1 and CDR2 (germline): SGHTA, FQGNSA. The CDR3 totals 17 residues. CDR3 region: CASSVRPGLADQETQYF.

This chain connects TRBV15 to TRBJ2-1. Germline V gene lookup returns CDR1 LNHNV and CDR2 YYDKDF (reference sequence). The CDR3 consists of 17 residues. Here the CDR3 reads CATSPPRRGASYNEQFF.

The V gene is TRBV7-6, the J gene TRBJ2-7; no DNA is available, so the TRBD1 call from TCRdb remains unchecked. Per the germline V gene, CDR1 is SGHVS and CDR2 is FNYEAQ. The CDR3 length is 14 residues. This CDR3 is CASSPPGQAYEQYF.

V gene TRBV5-6 combines with J gene TRBJ2-6. The germline V gene encodes CDR1 SGHDT and CDR2 YYEEEE. This CDR3 spans 13 amino acids. CDR3 protein: CASSSVGANVLTF.

The V and J genes are TRBV5-6 and TRBJ2-7; TCRdb selects TRBD1, and the lack of DNA leaves this call unchecked. This CDR3 comprises 14 residues. Looked up from germline, CDR1 is SGHDT and CDR2 is YYEEEE. Here the CDR3 reads CASSRWVGDHEQYF.

The chain links TRBV11-1 to TRBJ2-4; TCRdb names TRBD1, which stays unverified in the absence of DNA. The CDR3 is made up of 13 amino acids. CDR1 is SGHAT and CDR2 is FQDESV in the germline V gene (reference sequence). The CDR3 protein is CASSLLGGNIQYF.

The V and J genes are TRBV20-1 and TRBJ2-1; as DNA is missing, the TRBD2 call by TCRdb cannot be tested. The CDR3 contains 20 residues. Germline V CDR1 and CDR2: DFQATT, SNEGSKA (reference sequence). The CDR3 here is CSAKPLVSGGTYSSYNEQFF.

This chain links TRBV18 with TRBJ1-2. CDR1 is KGHSH and CDR2 is LQKENI in the germline V gene. This CDR3 comprises 14 residues. CDR3 residues: CASSPQDRNYGYTF.

The chain recombines TRBV12-3 or TRBV12-4 with TRBJ1-5; the D call of TRBD1 rests on TCRdb alone, since no DNA is present to check it. The CDR3 has 17 amino acids. This CDR3 reads CASSHGGGRGLRQPQHF.

The gene calls are TRBV5-1 and TRBJ1-1. The CDR3 is 16 amino acids. Germline lookup yields CDR1 SGHRS and CDR2 YFSETQ. The CDR3 here is CASSLGRERLNTEAFF.

The chain has TRBV6-5 and TRBJ1-2; the TRBD1 assignment by TCRdb is unverifiable without DNA. The germline CDR1 and CDR2 sequences are MNHEY and SVGAGI. The CDR3 spans 16 residues. CDR3 protein: CASSYRGGLTNYGYTF.

CDR3 sequence: CASSFQNTGELFF. The V call is TRBV11-2, the J call TRBJ2-2. Germline CDR1 SGHAT, CDR2 FQNNGV. The CDR3 has 13 residues.

The V and J genes are TRBV20-1 and TRBJ1-5. Per germline, CDR1 DFQATT and CDR2 SNEGSKA (reference sequence). The CDR3 is made up of 13 amino acids. The CDR3 loop is CSSGQGRNQPQHF.

The chain couples TRBV24-1 to TRBJ2-1; TCRdb indicates TRBD2, and absent DNA this call remains unverified. The CDR3 runs to 13 residues. Germline loops: CDR1 KGHDR, CDR2 SFDVKD. CDR3 region: CATSDGTRFEQFF.

This chain links TRBV20-1 with TRBJ2-3; as DNA is missing, the TRBD1 call by TCRdb cannot be tested. The CDR3 sequence is 13 residues long. The germline CDR1 and CDR2 sequences are DFQATT and SNEGSKA (reference sequence). CDR3 amino acids: CSAVTGGADTQYF.

The rearrangement joins TRBV6-4 to TRBJ2-3; TCRdb calls TRBD1, which cannot be checked without DNA. The CDR3 loop spans 15 amino acids. The V gene's germline CDR1 is MRHNA and CDR2 SNTAGT. The CDR3 spells CASSEHAGETDTQYF.